A selection of T cell receptor beta chains follows, all from one sample in a study of control samples from healthy donors and cancer patients. Clones were sequenced by immunoSEQ multiplex PCR, and TCRdb holds only the in-frame ones, with some missing. The table has 180,000 or so clones, roughly 89% seen once. Sequencing was done on a sample of blood. Every receptor here comes from a woman aged 30 to 39 in good health. The CDR3 runs from the conserved cysteine through the conserved F or W. A D gene is named only where the DNA matches it firmly. The size entry is marked missing in some rows and otherwise reads once, few, many or a size class.

v_gene	d_gene	j_gene	abundance	CDR3nt	CDR3aa
TRBV5-1	NA	TRBJ2-7	NA	TGCGCCAGCAGCTTGGGGGAGGTCCATTCCTACGAGCAGTACTTC	CASSLGEVHSYEQYF
TRBV18	NA	TRBJ1-4	NA	TGTGCCAGTTCTCGTGCAGGTGGGGAAAAACTGTTTTTT	CASSRAGGEKLFF
TRBV7-8	TRBD1	TRBJ1-1	NA	TGTGCCAGCAGCTCAAACAGGGGGCGGACTGAAGCTTTCTTT	CASSSNRGRTEAFF
TRBV28	NA	TRBJ2-1	NA	TGTGCCAGCAGTTTAGATTTCGGGAATGAGCAGTTCTTC	CASSLDFGNEQFF
TRBV6-5	TRBD2	TRBJ2-3	NA	TGTGCCAGCAGTCGCGGGGGGCCGGTTAAAGATACGCAGTATTTT	CASSRGGPVKDTQYF
TRBV5-6	NA	TRBJ1-1	once	TGTGCCAGCAGCTTAGGGGACACTGAAGCTTTCTTT	CASSLGDTEAFF
TRBV6-5	NA	TRBJ2-1	NA	TGTGCCAGCAGTTACTCCGGACTCGACAATGAGCAGTTCTTC	CASSYSGLDNEQFF
TRBV5-1	NA	TRBJ2-1	NA	TGCGCCAGCAGCTCGACGGAATCCTACAATGAGCAGTTCTTC	CASSSTESYNEQFF
TRBV2	NA	TRBJ2-1	NA	TGTGCCAGCAGTAACCGGGGGTACAATGAGCAGTTCTTC	CASSNRGYNEQFF
TRBV4-3	TRBD1	TRBJ1-2	NA	TGCGCCAGCAGCCAAGATCCCCCGGGACAGGGACACTATGGCTACACCTTC	CASSQDPPGQGHYGYTF
TRBV5-1	TRBD1	TRBJ2-2	NA	TGCGCCAGCAGCTTGGGAACAGGGGGGACCGGGGAGCTGTTTTTT	CASSLGTGGTGELFF
TRBV2	TRBD2	TRBJ2-2	NA	TGTGCCAGCAGGCTGACTAGCATGAACACCGGGGAGCTGTTTTTT	CASRLTSMNTGELFF
TRBV6-5	TRBD1	TRBJ2-7	NA	TGTGCCAGCAGGTCGGGACAGGGGGGGTACGAGCAGTACTTC	CASRSGQGGYEQYF
TRBV14	NA	TRBJ1-2	NA	TGTGCCAGCAGCCAAGTCCGGGGGTATGGCTACACCTTC	CASSQVRGYGYTF
TRBV7-2	NA	TRBJ1-5	NA	TGTGCCAGCAGCCCCCAGTTCGGGGTGAATAGCAATCAGCCCCAGCATTTT	CASSPQFGVNSNQPQHF
TRBV7-2	TRBD2	TRBJ2-1	NA	TGTGCCAGCAGCTTAGGACTAGCTTACAATGAGCAGTTCTTC	CASSLGLAYNEQFF
TRBV11-2	NA	TRBJ1-1	NA	TGTGCCAGTTGGTCTGGGTCGGGTGAAGCTTTCTTT	CASWSGSGEAFF
TRBV19	NA	TRBJ2-7	NA	TGTGCCAGTAGACCGACAGGTATCTCCTACGAGCAGTACTTC	CASRPTGISYEQYF
TRBV6-6	TRBD1	TRBJ1-1	NA	TGTGCCAGCAGTTTCTCACAGGGGGCTGAAGCTTTCTTT	CASSFSQGAEAFF
TRBV27	NA	TRBJ2-1	once	TGTGCCAGCAGTTTAATTCTCGGTGAGCAGTTCTTC	CASSLILGEQFF
TRBV5-6	NA	TRBJ1-4	NA	TGTGCCAGCAGCTTGGTCGGGGCAGGGAATGAAAAACTGTTTTTT	CASSLVGAGNEKLFF
TRBV9	NA	TRBJ1-3	NA	TGTGCCAGCAGCGTAGGGGGTCCTGGAAACACCATATATTTT	CASSVGGPGNTIYF
TRBV11-2	NA	TRBJ2-7	NA	TGTGCCAGCAGCTTTCAGGGCTACGAGCAGTACTTC	CASSFQGYEQYF
TRBV11-2	NA	TRBJ2-1	NA	TGTGCCAGCAGCTTAGGAGCGGAAAGCTCCTACAATGAGCAGTTCTTC	CASSLGAESSYNEQFF
TRBV7-8	NA	TRBJ1-1	once	TGTGCCAGCAGCTCCACAGGGAGCACTGAAGCTTTCTTT	CASSSTGSTEAFF
TRBV19	TRBD1	TRBJ1-5	NA	TGTGCCAGTAGTATAGGACCGGGGGACAGAAATCAGCCCCAGCATTTT	CASSIGPGDRNQPQHF
TRBV13	NA	TRBJ2-7	NA	TGTGCCAGCAGCTTAGGGGGGCACGTATTCGACGAGCAGTACTTC	CASSLGGHVFDEQYF
TRBV7-2	NA	TRBJ1-1	NA	TGTGCCAGCAGCTTGGGGGGGCTAAGGACTGAAGCTTTCTTT	CASSLGGLRTEAFF
TRBV7-2	NA	TRBJ1-2	NA	TGTGCCAGCAGCTTAGGTCTCGGGGGGCCTGGCTACACCTTC	CASSLGLGGPGYTF
TRBV7-2	NA	TRBJ2-1	NA	TGTGCCAGCAGCACCGACAGGAGGGGGTACAATGAGCAGTTCTTC	CASSTDRRGYNEQFF
TRBV2	NA	TRBJ1-5	NA	TGTGCCAGCAGGCGACAGGGCAATCAGCCCCAGCATTTT	CASRRQGNQPQHF
TRBV29-1	TRBD2	TRBJ2-1	NA	TGCAGCGTCGCTAGACTAGCGGGGGTGGACAATGAGCAGTTCTTC	CSVARLAGVDNEQFF
TRBV7-2	TRBD2	TRBJ2-7	NA	TGTGCCAGCAGCTCTAGCGGGAGATACGAGCAGTACTTC	CASSSSGRYEQYF
TRBV3-1/TRBV3-2	TRBD1	TRBJ1-1	few	TGTGCCAGCAGCCAAGGGCAGGGGGGGAAGGCTTTCTTT	CASSQGQGGKAFF
TRBV24-1	NA	TRBJ2-5	NA	TGTGCCACCAGTGATACCCTACAGGGGGGGGACCAAGAGACCCAGTACTTC	CATSDTLQGGDQETQYF
TRBV2	TRBD2	TRBJ2-5	once	TGTGCCAGCAGTGAGACGGGGGCGGGGGGGGAGACCCAGTACTTC	CASSETGAGGETQYF
TRBV19	NA	TRBJ1-4	NA	TGTGCCAGTACCCTAAGCGGGCAGGGGCATGAAAAACTGTTTTTT	CASTLSGQGHEKLFF
TRBV27	NA	TRBJ1-4	NA	TGTGCCAGCAGTTTATCGCTTGTCCGCGCAACTAATGAAAAACTGTTTTTT	CASSLSLVRATNEKLFF
TRBV6-5	NA	TRBJ1-6	NA	TGTGCCAGCAGTTACTCGACGGGGGGCGGTAATTCACCCCTCCACTTT	CASSYSTGGGNSPLHF
TRBV20-1	NA	TRBJ1-1	once	TGCAGTGTGGGGAGGAACACTGAAGCTTTCTTT	CSVGRNTEAFF
TRBV19	NA	TRBJ1-5	NA	TGTGCCAGTAGTATAGTCCAGGGGTATCAGCCCCAGCATTTT	CASSIVQGYQPQHF
TRBV7-2	NA	TRBJ1-4	once	TGTGCCAGCAGCTTAGAGGTAACCGGACAGAAACTGTTTTTT	CASSLEVTGQKLFF